Listed below are T cell receptor beta chains from one sample, sequenced in a study of blood T cell repertoires in COVID-19. Method: immunoSEQ multiplex PCR; TCRdb's copy keeps in-frame clones and lacks some. The top ten clones hold roughly 3.4% of a sample with some 140,000 clones, 79% of them seen once. The sequencing sample was made of peripheral blood. The receptors derive from a man aged 55 to 69 with acute or convalescent COVID-19. The CDR3 runs from the conserved cysteine through the conserved F or W. D genes are given only for firm matches. The size entry is marked missing in some rows and otherwise reads once, few, many or a size class.

v_gene	d_gene	abundance	j_gene	CDR3nt	CDR3aa
TRBV7-9	TRBD1	-	TRBJ2-1	TGTGCCAGCAGATCCGGCCGGGACAGGTCTTACAATGAGCAGTTCTTC	CASRSGRDRSYNEQFF
TRBV9	-	-	TRBJ1-3	TGTGCCAGCAGCCTGGACATCTCTGGAAACACCATATATTTT	CASSLDISGNTIYF
TRBV6-5	TRBD1	-	TRBJ1-4	TGTGCCAGTGAAGGACAGGGTAATGAAAAACTGTTTTTT	CASEGQGNEKLFF
TRBV9	TRBD1	-	TRBJ1-4	TGTGCCAGCAGCGTAGGACAGGGAAGAAATGAAAAACTGTTTTTT	CASSVGQGRNEKLFF
TRBV6-5	-	-	TRBJ1-1	TGTGCCAGCAGTTACCAGACTGAAGCTTTCTTT	CASSYQTEAFF
TRBV28	-	-	TRBJ1-5	TGTGCCAGCAGTCAGTTAGGGGCCAATCAGCCCCAGCATTTT	CASSQLGANQPQHF
TRBV23-1	TRBD1	few	TRBJ1-4	TGCGCCAGCAGTCAAATCGCCAAGGGGGACAGGGGATGGACAACTAATGAAAAACTGTTTTTT	CASSQIAKGDRGWTTNEKLFF
TRBV6-5	TRBD1	-	TRBJ1-2	TGTGCCAGCAGTAACCGACAGGGTCATGGCTACACCTTC	CASSNRQGHGYTF
TRBV19	TRBD1	-	TRBJ1-1	TGTGCCAGTAGTACAGACAGGGCGGGAAACACTGAAGCTTTCTTT	CASSTDRAGNTEAFF
TRBV5-5	-	-	TRBJ2-5	TGTGCCAGCAGCCTTGCTGGGGCCCAAGAGACCCAGTACTTC	CASSLAGAQETQYF
TRBV28	-	few	TRBJ1-4	TGTGCCAGCAGGCAGGGTGGAAGAGGTGAAAAACTGTTTTTT	CASRQGGRGEKLFF
TRBV4-3	TRBD1	-	TRBJ1-4	TGCGCCAGCAGCGGAACCAGGGGGCGAGCGAATGAAAAACTGTTTTTT	CASSGTRGRANEKLFF
TRBV13	TRBD1	-	TRBJ1-1	TGTGCCAGCAGCGCCGGGACAGGGAGAAACACTGAAGCTTTCTTT	CASSAGTGRNTEAFF
TRBV19	TRBD1	-	TRBJ2-7	TGTGCCAGTAGTGCCGGGACAGGGGGCGGAAACGAGCAGTACTTC	CASSAGTGGGNEQYF
TRBV27	TRBD1	-	TRBJ1-2	TGTGCCAGCAGTAAGCAGACAGGGCAGAGCTATGGCTACACCTTC	CASSKQTGQSYGYTF
TRBV19	-	-	TRBJ1-3	TGTGCCAGTAGTATTCAAGAAAGGAGCTCTGGAAACACCATATATTTT	CASSIQERSSGNTIYF
TRBV28	TRBD1	-	TRBJ1-5	TGTGCCAGCAGTAAGAAAGGGACAGGTCGTCAGCCCCAGCATTTT	CASSKKGTGRQPQHF
TRBV30	-	few	TRBJ2-2	TGTGCCTGGCTTCTTCCGGGACACATGAACACCGGGGAGCTGTTTTTT	CAWLLPGHMNTGELFF
TRBV7-8	-	-	TRBJ1-4	TGTGCCAGCAGCTTTGGTCTCCCCCGAGGGGAAAAACTGTTTTTT	CASSFGLPRGEKLFF
TRBV29-1	TRBD1	few	TRBJ2-7	TGCAGCGTTGAAGATGGGGTTACAGGGGGCTACGAGCAGTACTTC	CSVEDGVTGGYEQYF
TRBV9	-	many	TRBJ1-4	TGTGCCAGCAGCCCAGCGGGAGCAACTAATGAAAAACTGTTTTTT	CASSPAGATNEKLFF
TRBV3-1/TRBV3-2	-	-	TRBJ2-7	TGTGCCAGCAGCCCTTTACCGGGTTCGGAGCAGTACTTC	CASSPLPGSEQYF
TRBV7-2	-	-	TRBJ2-1	TGTGCCAGCAGCTTAGTAGCCTCTCGAGGGAGGGGGAACAATGAGCAGTTCTTC	CASSLVASRGRGNNEQFF
TRBV24-1	TRBD2	once	TRBJ2-3	TGTGCCACCAGTGATCCAGGGTGGGTAGCGGGAGACACAGATACGCAGTATTTT	CATSDPGWVAGDTDTQYF
TRBV4-1	TRBD2	-	TRBJ2-1	TGCGCCAGCAGCCAAGTAGTTACAGCGGGAGGGCCTGGGGGTTACAATGAGCAGTTCTTC	CASSQVVTAGGPGGYNEQFF
TRBV5-1	-	-	TRBJ2-5	TGCGCCAGCAGCTTGGAACCTAGCGCAGAAGAGACCCAGTACTTC	CASSLEPSAEETQYF
TRBV25-1	TRBD1	-	TRBJ1-1	TGTGCCAGCAGTAGGACAGGAAACACTGAAGCTTTCTTT	CASSRTGNTEAFF
TRBV6-1	-	-	TRBJ1-2	TGTGCCAGCAGTGATCTCGGGAACTATGGCTACACCTTC	CASSDLGNYGYTF
TRBV7-9	-	-	TRBJ2-7	TGTGCCAGCAGCTTTAGTCAGGGTTCCTACGAGCAGTACTTC	CASSFSQGSYEQYF
TRBV30	-	-	TRBJ2-6	TGTGCCGGAACCAACAGGTCTGGGGCCAACGTCCTGACTTTC	CAGTNRSGANVLTF
TRBV29-1	-	-	TRBJ2-7	TGCAGCGTTGTAGTTGTGACCTACGAGCAGTACTTC	CSVVVVTYEQYF
TRBV7-8	TRBD2	-	TRBJ2-1	TGTGCCAGCAGCTCGGGACTAGCGTCTCTGGTGGGAAATGAGCAGTTCTTC	CASSSGLASLVGNEQFF
TRBV14	-	-	TRBJ2-7	TGTGCCAGCAGCCCTTGGACAGCCTACGAGCAGTACTTC	CASSPWTAYEQYF
TRBV28	TRBD1	-	TRBJ1-2	TGTGCCAGTTTCCAGGCAGGGGGAGGTGGCTACACCTTC	CASFQAGGGGYTF
TRBV5-1	TRBD1	-	TRBJ1-2	TGCGCCAGCAGCAGGGGACAGGAGGGCTACACCTTC	CASSRGQEGYTF
TRBV5-8	-	-	TRBJ1-1	TGTGCCAGCGCCACAGGGTACACTGAAGCTTTCTTT	CASATGYTEAFF